The T cell receptor beta chain under discussion was sequenced for a study of T cells in Graves' hyperthyroidism and ophthalmopathy. The CDR3 regions of TCR beta were amplified from RNA transcripts. The HTBI set primed first-round TCR CDR3 RT-PCR. TCRdb re-called the multiplex PCR reads through MiXCR, storing one row per CDR3 protein. The table includes roughly 700,000 distinct CDR3 sequences, about 18% detected once. This clonotype showed up many times. Antigen unknown. Germline lookup yields CDR1 MNHEY and CDR2 SMNVEV (reference sequence). V trimming: 4 bases; J trimming: 3 bases; junction bases outside the gene matches: 8. The CDR3 contains 17 residues. Diagnosis of hyperthyroidism was new in patients aged 18 to 65, and its duration was under 2 months. Overall study results and limits: Blood shared most expanded thyroid clonotypes above 0.001. Through a model of 13 V-J features, ophthalmopathy was separated from stable hyperthyroidism.

Sequencing was done on a sample of blood. This TCR derives from a man between 50 and 59 years old with Graves' hyperthyroidism. The genes are TRBV27 and TRBJ2-1; TRBD2 agrees at 11 bases. DNA of the CDR3: TGTGCCAGCAGTTCCCCCGGACTAGCGGGTCACTACAATGAGCAGTTCTTC. Amino acids: CASSSPGLAGHYNEQFF.